These 16 T cell receptor beta chains were sequenced from one sample in a study of blood T cells in healthy people across ages (dated by TCRdb to the mid-2010s). Receptors were amplified or captured by 5' RACE. TCRdb lists the instrument as Illumina HiSeq 2500. A second about 7 to 11 cycle PCR used a sample-barcoded 5' primer and a J-beta primer mix. The public reads were run again by TCRdb, first through fastp at Q25 and then through MiXCR, and only productive beta chains were kept. Rows are unified per CDR3 protein, each entry keeping the most common DNA and genes. Here the sample has roughly 800,000 distinct CDR3 sequences; about 62% occur a single time. The biggest ten clones account for 20% to 25% of the sample. The sample taken for sequencing was blood. Every receptor here comes from a man aged 25 to 45 in good health.

This clonotype turned up a few times. This chain uses TRBV6-4 with TRBJ1-2; tentative D call: TRBD1 (5 bases). The CDR3 is 15 amino acids. The germline V gene has CDR1 MRHNA and CDR2 SNTAGT. V shed 6 bases and J shed 3 bases, with 17 bases lying between them. CDR3 region: CASSLGAGGDYGYTF. CDR3 sequence (DNA): TGTGCCAGCAGCCTCGGAGCAGGAGGGGACTATGGCTACACCTTC.

Only a few counts were recorded for this clonotype. This CDR3 is CASSLAGLKGDGYTF. For the CDR3, the DNA is TGCGCCAGCAGCTTGGCCGGGCTAAAAGGGGACGGCTACACCTTC. V and J are TRBV5-1 and TRBJ1-2; D is possibly TRBD1 (5 bases). V lost 0 bases to trimming and J lost 8 bases, with 17 bases between them. Germline loops: CDR1 SGHRS, CDR2 YFSETQ. This CDR3 is built from 15 residues.

In this sample, this clonotype turned up a few times. The chain couples TRBV7-2 to TRBJ1-2; TRBD1 is a possible D gene (6 bases). The CDR3 sequence is 15 residues long. Trimming shortened V by 1 base and J by 6 bases, and 15 bases separated the two germline ends. Germline lookup yields CDR1 SGHTA and CDR2 FQGNSA. CDR3 region: CASSLVGGSRDGYTF. CDR3 bases: TGTGCCAGCAGCTTAGTAGGGGGTTCTAGGGATGGCTACACCTTC. Based on the CDR3 plus reference TRBV7-2 and TRBJ1-2, the full variable domain is GAGVSQSPSNKVTEKGKDVELRCDPISGHTALYWYRQSLGQGLEFLIYFQGNSAPDKSGLPSDRFSAERTGGSVSTLTIQRTQQEDSAVYLCASSLVGGSRDGYTFGSGTRLTVV.

The chain links TRBV5-1 to TRBJ2-1; D may be TRBD1 or TRBD2 (5 bases each). The CDR3 totals 16 residues. Trimming took 4 bases from V and 7 from J, leaving 21 bases between them. CDR1 is SGHRS, CDR2 YFSETQ, per germline. CDR3 loop: CASSLTGTELGNEQFF. As DNA, the CDR3 is TGCGCCAGCAGCCTAACCGGGACCGAGCTCGGGAATGAGCAGTTCTTC.

This clonotype was found a few times. The CDR3 loop is CSAETPGLAGLETQYF. CDR3 DNA: TGCAGTGCTGAAACCCCGGGACTAGCGGGATTGGAGACCCAGTACTTC. The V call is TRBV20-1, the J call TRBJ2-5; 13 bases line up with TRBD2. This CDR3 contains 16 residues. Germline V gene sequence: CDR1 DFQATT, CDR2 SNEGSKA (reference sequence). Losses at the gene ends were 5 bases for V and 5 bases for J; bases not matched to a gene: 11.

The V call is TRBV5-1, the J call TRBJ2-5; 13 bases are shared with TRBD2. The CDR3 has 17 amino acids. Trimming took 4 bases from V and 0 from J; bases not matched to a gene: 6. Germline loops: CDR1 SGHRS, CDR2 YFSETQ. CDR3 nucleotide sequence: TGCGCCAGCAGCCCGGGACTAGCGGGAAGGTACCAAGAGACCCAGTACTTC. Translated, it gives CASSPGLAGRYQETQYF.

This clonotype came up many times. J is TRBJ2-5 and V is TRBV5-6; D gene uncertain. Germline V CDR1 and CDR2: SGHDT, YYEEEE. The CDR3 sequence is 13 residues long. V dropped 3 bases and J dropped 1 base, with 7 bases sitting between them. The CDR3 loop is CASSWSAQETQYF. The CDR3 DNA sequence: TGTGCCAGCAGCTGGTCAGCCCAAGAGACCCAGTACTTC.

The DNA for the CDR3 is TGCGCCAGCCTATTGCCGGGATGTGGGACTGAAGCTTTCTTT. This sequence encodes CASLLPGCGTEAFF. The chain combines TRBV10-1 with TRBJ1-1; D unresolved. Germline CDR1 and CDR2: WNHNN and SYGVQD (reference sequence). V was clipped by 8 bases and J by 5 bases, with 18 bases between them. This CDR3 is built from 14 residues.

The rearrangement uses TRBV10-3 and TRBJ2-3, with D possibly called TRBD1 or TRBD2 (5 bases each). Trimming took 9 bases from V and 5 from J, leaving 18 bases between them. Germline CDR1 reads ENHRY; CDR2 reads SYGVKD. The CDR3 contains 14 residues. The CDR3 protein is CAMGPGPIGDTQYF. In DNA, the CDR3 is TGTGCCATGGGGCCGGGGCCGATCGGAGATACGCAGTATTTT.

The chain couples TRBV6-2 or TRBV6-3 to TRBJ1-5; D is uncertain. The germline V gene has CDR1 MNHEY and CDR2 SVGEGT. The CDR3 loop spans 15 amino acids. Trimming stripped 6 bases from V and 5 bases from J, with 17 bases between. CDR3 nucleotides: TGTGCCAGCAGGGACGACCGTAGTCAAGATCAGCCCCAGCATTTT. It yields the protein CASRDDRSQDQPQHF.

The chain employs TRBV7-9 and TRBJ1-2; TRBD1 aligns across 7 bases. The J segment lost 6 bases and the V segment lost 7 bases, leaving 8 bases of the junction unmatched. CDR1 and CDR2 (germline): SEHNR, FQNEAQ (reference sequence). The CDR3 length is 13 residues. The CDR3 DNA reads as TGTGCCAGCAAAACCGGACAGGTGGATGGCTACACCTTC. This codes for CASKTGQVDGYTF.

This chain links TRBV4-2 with TRBJ2-4; 10 bases line up with TRBD2. Trimming removed 3 bases from V and 7 bases from J; junction bases left unmatched: 9. CDR1 is LGHNA and CDR2 is YNFKEQ in the germline V gene. This CDR3 comprises 16 residues. CDR3 in DNA: TGTGCCAGCAGCCAGAGCGCTAGCGGGGGTTGGAACATTCAGTACTTC. Its translation: CASSQSASGGWNIQYF.

As concerns this clonotype: The junction differs from germline at one of its ends, possibly a read error. V usage is TRBV7-8 and J usage is TRBJ1-5; no reliable D call. The CDR3 has 14 amino acids. Germline CDR1 is SGHVS and CDR2 is FQNEAQ. CDR3 DNA: TGTACCAGCAGCTTGCAGTTTGGCAATCAGCCCCAGCATTTT. Translated: CTSSLQFGNQPQHF.

The V and J genes are TRBV7-9 and TRBJ2-5; no definite D call. The length of the CDR3 is 14 residues. Deletions cut 3 bases from V and 2 bases from J, with 10 bases between. CDR1 and CDR2 (germline): SEHNR, FQNEAQ (reference sequence). The CDR3 nucleotides read TGTGCCAGCAGCTTCGGGTCGTATCAAGAGACCCAGTACTTC. This codes for CASSFGSYQETQYF.

This clonotype was picked up one time. The chain carries TRBV2 and TRBJ2-2, with D possibly called TRBD1 or TRBD2 (6 bases each). CDR1 is SNHLY and CDR2 is FYNNEI in the germline V gene. This CDR3 comprises 13 residues. Trimming took 7 bases from V and 7 from J, leaving 13 bases between them. CDR3 loop: CASKPGGGGELFF. Here the CDR3 DNA reads TGTGCCAGCAAGCCCGGGGGCGGCGGGGAGCTGTTTTTT.

V and J are TRBV21-1 and TRBJ2-1; no DNA check was done on the table's D call, TRBD1. TRBV21-1 is termed a pseudogene. The CDR3 has 12 residues. This CDR3 reads CASSNRDTEQFF. The DNA for the CDR3 is TGTGCCAGCAGCAACAGGGACACTGAGCAGTTCTTC.